The clone carrying this T cell receptor (beta chain) was seen more than once but under ten times. Its antigen is not known. This record belongs to a study of molecular identifiers for immune sequencing clone quantification. Study-wide findings and caveats: Jurkat TCR RNA spiked in from one cell (amid 950,000 to 1,000,000 naive cells) was reportedly detectable. The share of molecules held by clones above 20 RNA copies was over 99% in effector cells and under 1% in naive cells.

The bulk TCR libraries were made with methods described before and with listed TCR primers. Using its own MiXCR run on the PCR reads, TCRdb lists one record per CDR3 protein. The data show about 630,000 distinct CDR3 sequences, 25% seen once. The sorting of naive CD8 T cells used the CD8+CD4-CCR7+CD45RA+ phenotype. The CDR3 is made up of 13 amino acids. Germline V gene lookup returns CDR1 SGHNT and CDR2 YENEEA. The V end was cut by 8 bases, the J end by 1 base, with 11 bases between. V gene TRBV11-3 combines with J gene TRBJ2-5; D is unclear. The sequence derives from a human donor in good health. Some libraries in this study had Jurkat cell RNA spiked in. Sequences were obtained from naive CD8+ T cells from blood, with Jurkat cell RNA spiked in. Subset defined: FACS-sorted CD8+CD4-CCR7+CD45RA+ naive T cells. The CDR3 reads CASGRALQETQYF. In DNA form, the CDR3 reads TGTGCCAGCGGACGGGCCCTCCAAGAGACCCAGTACTTC.